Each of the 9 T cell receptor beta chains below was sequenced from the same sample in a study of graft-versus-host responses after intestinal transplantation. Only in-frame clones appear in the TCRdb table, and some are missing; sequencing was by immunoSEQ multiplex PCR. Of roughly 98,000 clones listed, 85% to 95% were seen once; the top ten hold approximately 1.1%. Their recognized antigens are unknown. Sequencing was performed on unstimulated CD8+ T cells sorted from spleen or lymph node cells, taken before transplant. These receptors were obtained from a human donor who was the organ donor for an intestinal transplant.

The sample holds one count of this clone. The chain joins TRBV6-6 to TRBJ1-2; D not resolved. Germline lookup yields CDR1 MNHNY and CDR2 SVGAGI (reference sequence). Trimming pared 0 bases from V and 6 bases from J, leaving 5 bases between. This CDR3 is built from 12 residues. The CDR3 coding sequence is TGTGCCAGCAGTTACTCGGGAGATGGCTACACCTTC. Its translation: CASSYSGDGYTF.

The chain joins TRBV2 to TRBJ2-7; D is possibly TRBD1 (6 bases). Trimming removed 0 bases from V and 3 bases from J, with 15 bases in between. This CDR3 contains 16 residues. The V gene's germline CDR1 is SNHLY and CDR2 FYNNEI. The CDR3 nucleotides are TGTGCCAGCAGTGAAGCGCTGGGGGCTACTGTCTACGAGCAGTACTTC. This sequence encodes CASSEALGATVYEQYF.

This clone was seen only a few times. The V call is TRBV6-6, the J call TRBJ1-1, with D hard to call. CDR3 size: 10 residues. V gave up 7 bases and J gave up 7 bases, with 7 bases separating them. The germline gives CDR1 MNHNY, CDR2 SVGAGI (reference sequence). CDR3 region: CASMGVEAFF. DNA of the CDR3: TGTGCCAGCATGGGAGTTGAAGCTTTCTTT.

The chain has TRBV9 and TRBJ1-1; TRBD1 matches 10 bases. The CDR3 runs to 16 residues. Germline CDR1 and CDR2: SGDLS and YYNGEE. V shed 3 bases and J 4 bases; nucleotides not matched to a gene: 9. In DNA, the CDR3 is TGTGCCAGCAGCGGTCGACAGGGGGCGTCTAGCACTGAAGCTTTCTTT. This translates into CASSGRQGASSTEAFF.

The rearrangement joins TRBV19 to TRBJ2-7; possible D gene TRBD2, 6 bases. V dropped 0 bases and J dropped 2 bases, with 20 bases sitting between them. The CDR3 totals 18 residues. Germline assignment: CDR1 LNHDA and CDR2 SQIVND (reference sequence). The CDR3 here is CASSIDYSGGEYTYEQYF. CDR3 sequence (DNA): TGTGCCAGTAGTATAGATTATTCGGGCGGGGAGTACACCTACGAGCAGTACTTC.

CDR3: CASSSTPNMNTEAFF. The CDR3 nucleotides are TGTGCCAGCAGTTCAACCCCGAACATGAACACTGAAGCTTTCTTT. The chain uses TRBV5-4 and TRBJ1-1; D gene ambiguous. V lost 5 bases and J lost 0, with 14 bases in between. Germline CDR1 and CDR2: SGHNT and YYREEE (reference sequence). The CDR3 length is 15 residues.

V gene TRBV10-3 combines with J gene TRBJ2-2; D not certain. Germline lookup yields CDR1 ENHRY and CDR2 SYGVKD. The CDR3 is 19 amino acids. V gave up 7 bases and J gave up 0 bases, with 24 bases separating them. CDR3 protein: CAITSPDPSAGPNTGELFF. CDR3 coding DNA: TGTGCCATCACCTCACCCGACCCATCAGCAGGCCCGAACACCGGGGAGCTGTTTTTT.

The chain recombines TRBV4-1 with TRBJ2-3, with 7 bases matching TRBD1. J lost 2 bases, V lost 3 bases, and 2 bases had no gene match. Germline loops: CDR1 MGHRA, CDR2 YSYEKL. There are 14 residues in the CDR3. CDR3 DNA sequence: TGCGCCAGCAGCCAGGACAGGTTCACAGATACGCAGTATTTT. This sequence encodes CASSQDRFTDTQYF.

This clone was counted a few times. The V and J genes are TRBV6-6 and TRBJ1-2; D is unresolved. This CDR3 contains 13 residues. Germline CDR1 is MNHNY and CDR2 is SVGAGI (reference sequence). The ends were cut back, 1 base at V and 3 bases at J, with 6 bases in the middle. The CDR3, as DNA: TGTGCCAGCAGTTACTGGACTGACTATGGCTACACCTTC. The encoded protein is CASSYWTDYGYTF.